The clone carrying this T cell receptor beta chain occurred many times. RNA transcripts yielded amplified TCR beta CDR3 regions. A first-round RT-PCR of the TCR CDR3 used the HTBI primer set. TCRdb passed the multiplex PCR reads through MiXCR, listing each CDR3 protein once. Altogether nearly 600,000 distinct CDR3 sequences are present, approximately 13% being singletons, with the ten largest covering 5.8%. The record originates from a study of T cells in Graves' hyperthyroidism and ophthalmopathy. Study-wide context: Peripheral blood samples were taken at initial diagnosis, prior to any treatment.

Uncontrolled infection, other autoimmune disease, pregnancy or lactation excluded patients. Sequencing input: blood. The source of this sequence is a woman younger than 45 with Graves' hyperthyroidism that later progressed to Graves' ophthalmopathy.

The CDR3 DNA reads as TGTGCCAGCATGGCAGGACCCCAAGCCAAAAACATTCAGTACTTC. Translating it yields CASMAGPQAKNIQYF. The chain is built from TRBV2 and TRBJ2-4; D not resolved. CDR1 and CDR2 from the germline V gene are SNHLY and FYNNEI. CDR3 length equals 15 residues. Trimming left V 7 bases short and J 0 bases short, with 13 bases between.